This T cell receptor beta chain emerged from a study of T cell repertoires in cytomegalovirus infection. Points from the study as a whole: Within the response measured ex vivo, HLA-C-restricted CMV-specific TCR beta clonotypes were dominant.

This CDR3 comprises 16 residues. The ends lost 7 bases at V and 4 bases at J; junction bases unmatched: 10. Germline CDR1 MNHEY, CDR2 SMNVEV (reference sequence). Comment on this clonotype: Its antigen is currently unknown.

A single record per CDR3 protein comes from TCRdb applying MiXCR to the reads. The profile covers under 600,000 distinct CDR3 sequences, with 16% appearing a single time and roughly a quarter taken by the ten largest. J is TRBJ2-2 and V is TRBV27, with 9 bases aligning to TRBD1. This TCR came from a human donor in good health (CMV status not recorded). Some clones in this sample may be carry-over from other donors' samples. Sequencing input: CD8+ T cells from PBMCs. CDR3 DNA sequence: TGTGCCAGCACCGCACCGGGACAGGGACGCACCGGGGAGCTGTTTTTT. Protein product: CASTAPGQGRTGELFF.